The T cell receptor beta chain under discussion was sequenced for a study of graft-versus-host responses after intestinal transplantation. Turning to the study itself: Recipients across the board were started on anti-thymocyte globulin induction, then kept on tacrolimus and steroids for around 3 years.

This table comes from immunoSEQ multiplex PCR, and its TCRdb copy is limited to in-frame clones, with some not included. The table has under 150,000 clones, roughly nine tenths seen once; the top ten hold roughly 0.16%. Trimming left V 3 bases short and J 2 bases short, with 9 bases between. CDR3 length equals 13 residues. Germline-derived CDR1 and CDR2 are SGHDT and YYEEEE. Points on this clone: Its target is unknown.

Study-wide points: GvH clones surfaced in recipient marrow, some emerging earlier in ileum or blood. Subjects displaying graft-donor T cell macrochimerism possessed elevated graft-versus-host to host-versus-graft clonal ratios inside allografts. Peak GvH clone levels in circulation were associated with early post-transplant HvG declines.

Here the sequenced sample was unstimulated CD4+ T cells sorted from spleen or lymph node cells, taken before intestinal transplant. The sequence derives from a human donor who received an intestinal transplant. The gene calls are TRBV5-6 and TRBJ2-7, with no clear D. The CDR3 nucleotides read TGTGCCAGCAGCTCCAAAGGTGCCTACGAGCAGTACTTC. This encodes CASSSKGAYEQYF.